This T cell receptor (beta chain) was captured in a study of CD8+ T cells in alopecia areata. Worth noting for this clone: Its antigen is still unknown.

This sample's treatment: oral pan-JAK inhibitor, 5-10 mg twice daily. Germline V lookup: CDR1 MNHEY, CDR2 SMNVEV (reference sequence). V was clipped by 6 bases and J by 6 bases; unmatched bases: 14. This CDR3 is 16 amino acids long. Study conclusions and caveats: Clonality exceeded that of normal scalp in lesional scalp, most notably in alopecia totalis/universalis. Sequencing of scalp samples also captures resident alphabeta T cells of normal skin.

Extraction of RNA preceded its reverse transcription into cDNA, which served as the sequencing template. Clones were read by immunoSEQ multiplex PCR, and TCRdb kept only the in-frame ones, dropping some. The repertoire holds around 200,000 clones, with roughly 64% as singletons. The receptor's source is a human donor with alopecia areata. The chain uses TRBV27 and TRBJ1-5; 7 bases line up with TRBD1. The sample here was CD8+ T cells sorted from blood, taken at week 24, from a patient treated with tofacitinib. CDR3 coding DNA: TGTGCCAGCAGCGACAGAAAGGGGGCGCTTGGTCAGCCCCAGCATTTT. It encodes CASSDRKGALGQPQHF.